This TCR beta chain was documented in a study of blood T cell repertoires in COVID-19. Using immunoSEQ multiplex PCR, the repertoire was profiled, and TCRdb retains in-frame clones only, with some absent. The repertoire has a few hundred thousand clones, under 90% of them found once; the top ten carry around 1.8%. As regards this clone: It is unclear where the CDR3 begins or ends on the DNA, so no DNA is shown, and the CDR3 is as TCRdb lists it.

Participants' own reports of clinical history determined their cohort assignment. The CDR3 sequence runs 22 residues, both termini included. Per germline, CDR1 ENHRY and CDR2 SYGVKD. The receptor comes from a man aged 40-50 years who had recovered from COVID-19. Sequencing was done on a sample of PBMCs or T cells enriched from blood (not recorded which). The genes are TRBV10-3 and TRBJ1-1; the table's D call, TRBD1, has no DNA check behind it. CDR3 protein: CAIGQGRSSTLKLSLDKAEAFF.